This T cell receptor beta chain was recovered during a study of response to subunit inactivated influenza vaccine. The V gene lost 7 bases and the J gene lost 4 bases, with 13 bases spanning the gap. Per germline, CDR1 SGHRS and CDR2 YFSETQ. The CDR3 extends over 13 amino acids. Using its own MiXCR run on the RT-PCR reads, TCRdb lists one record per CDR3 protein. The sample has hundreds of thousands of distinct CDR3 sequences; approximately 17% are singletons. Sample: PBMCs from blood, taken less than 6 days after vaccination. This sequence was found in a man aged 50-59 years who received an inactivated influenza vaccine. The chain recombines TRBV5-1 with TRBJ2-3; tentative D call: TRBD1 (5 bases). In DNA form, the CDR3 reads TGCGCCAGCGGGCAGGGCAGCCCAGATACGCAGTATTTT. Translating it yields CASGQGSPDTQYF.